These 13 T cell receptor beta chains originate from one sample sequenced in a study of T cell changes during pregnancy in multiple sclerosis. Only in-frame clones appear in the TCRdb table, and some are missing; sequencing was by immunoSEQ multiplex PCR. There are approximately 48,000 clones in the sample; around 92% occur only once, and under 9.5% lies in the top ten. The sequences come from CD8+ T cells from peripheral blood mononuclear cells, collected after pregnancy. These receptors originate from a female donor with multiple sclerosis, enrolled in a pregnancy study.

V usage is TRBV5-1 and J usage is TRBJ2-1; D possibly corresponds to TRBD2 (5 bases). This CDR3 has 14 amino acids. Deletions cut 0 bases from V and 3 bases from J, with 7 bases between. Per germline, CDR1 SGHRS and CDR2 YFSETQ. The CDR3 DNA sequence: TGCGCCAGCAGCTTGGAACTAGTCTACAATGAGCAGTTCTTC. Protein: CASSLELVYNEQFF.

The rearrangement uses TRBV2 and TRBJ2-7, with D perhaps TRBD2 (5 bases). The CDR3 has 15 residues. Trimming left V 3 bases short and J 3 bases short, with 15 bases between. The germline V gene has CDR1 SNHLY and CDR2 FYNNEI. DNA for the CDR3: TGTGCCAGCAGTGATAAACTAGTGACTATCTACGAGCAGTACTTC. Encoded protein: CASSDKLVTIYEQYF.

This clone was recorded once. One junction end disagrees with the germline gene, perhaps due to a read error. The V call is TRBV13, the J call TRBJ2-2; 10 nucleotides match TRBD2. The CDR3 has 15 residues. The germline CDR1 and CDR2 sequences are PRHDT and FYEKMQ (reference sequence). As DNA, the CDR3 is TGTGCCAGCAGCTTAACTAGCGGGATTGCAAGGGACCTGTTTTTT. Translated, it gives CASSLTSGIARDLFF.

DNA for the CDR3: TGTGCCAGCAGCTCGGGACAGAACGGAAACACCATATATTTT. Translating it yields CASSSGQNGNTIYF. The rearrangement uses TRBV5-6 and TRBJ1-3; 7 nucleotides agree with TRBD1. Per germline, CDR1 SGHDT and CDR2 YYEEEE. Trimming took 3 bases from V and 4 from J; bases not matched to a gene: 4. The CDR3 totals 14 residues.

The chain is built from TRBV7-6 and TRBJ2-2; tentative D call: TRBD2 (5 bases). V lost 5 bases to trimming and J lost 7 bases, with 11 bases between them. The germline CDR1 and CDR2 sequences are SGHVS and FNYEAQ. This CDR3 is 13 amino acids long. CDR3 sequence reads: CASSHPGDGELFF. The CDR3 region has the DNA TGTGCCAGCAGCCACCCCGGGGACGGGGAGCTGTTTTTT.

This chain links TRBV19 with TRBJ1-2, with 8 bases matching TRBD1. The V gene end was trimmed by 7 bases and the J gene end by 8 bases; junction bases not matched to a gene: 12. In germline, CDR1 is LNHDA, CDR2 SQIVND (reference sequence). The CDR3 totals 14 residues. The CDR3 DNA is TGTGCCAGTACGGATCAGGGGGCCTTTAGGGGCTACACCTTC. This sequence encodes CASTDQGAFRGYTF.

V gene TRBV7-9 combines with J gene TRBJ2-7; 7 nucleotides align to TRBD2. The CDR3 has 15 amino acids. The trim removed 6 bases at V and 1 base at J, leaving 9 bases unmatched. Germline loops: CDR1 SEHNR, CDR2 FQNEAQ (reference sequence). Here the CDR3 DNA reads TGTGCCAGCAGTCCCACTAGCGACTTATCCTACGAGCAGTACTTC. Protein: CASSPTSDLSYEQYF.

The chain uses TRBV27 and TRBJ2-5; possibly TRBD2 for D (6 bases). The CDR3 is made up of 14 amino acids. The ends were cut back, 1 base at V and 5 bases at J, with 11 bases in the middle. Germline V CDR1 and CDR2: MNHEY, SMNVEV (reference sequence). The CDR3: CASSLFSSGETQYF. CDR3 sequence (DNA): TGTGCCAGCAGTTTATTTTCCAGCGGGGAGACCCAGTACTTC.

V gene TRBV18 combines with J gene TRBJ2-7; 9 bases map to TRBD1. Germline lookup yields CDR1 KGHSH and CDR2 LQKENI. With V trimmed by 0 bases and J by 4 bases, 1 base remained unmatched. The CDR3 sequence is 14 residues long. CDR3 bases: TGTGCCAGCTCACCACCGGGACAGGGATACGAGCAGTACTTC. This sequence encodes CASSPPGQGYEQYF.

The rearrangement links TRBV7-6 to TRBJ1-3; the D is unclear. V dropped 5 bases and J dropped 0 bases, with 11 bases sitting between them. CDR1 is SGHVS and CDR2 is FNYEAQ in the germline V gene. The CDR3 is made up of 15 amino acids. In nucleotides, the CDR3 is TGTGCCAGCAGCCAGGACTCAAGCTCTGGAAACACCATATATTTT. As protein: CASSQDSSSGNTIYF.

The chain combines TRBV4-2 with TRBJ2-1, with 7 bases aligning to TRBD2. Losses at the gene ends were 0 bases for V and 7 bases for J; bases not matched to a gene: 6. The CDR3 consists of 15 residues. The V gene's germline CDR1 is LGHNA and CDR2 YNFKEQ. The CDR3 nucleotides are TGTGCCAGCAGCCAAGAGGGCGGGGGAGGGAATGAGCAGTTCTTC. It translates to CASSQEGGGGNEQFF.

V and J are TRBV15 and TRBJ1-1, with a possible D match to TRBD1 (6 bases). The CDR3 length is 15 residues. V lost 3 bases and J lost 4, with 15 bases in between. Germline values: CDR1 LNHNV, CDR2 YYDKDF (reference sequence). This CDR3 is CATSSPGTGITEAFF. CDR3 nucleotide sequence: TGTGCCACCAGCAGCCCCGGAACAGGGATCACTGAAGCTTTCTTT.

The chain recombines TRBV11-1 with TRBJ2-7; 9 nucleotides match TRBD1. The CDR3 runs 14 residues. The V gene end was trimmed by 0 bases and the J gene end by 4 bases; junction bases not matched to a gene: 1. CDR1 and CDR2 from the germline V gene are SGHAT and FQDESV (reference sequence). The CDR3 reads CASSLAGTGYEQYF. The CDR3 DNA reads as TGTGCCAGCAGCTTAGCTGGGACAGGGTACGAGCAGTACTTC.